This T cell receptor beta chain was captured in a study of Ad26.COV2.S vaccination and SARS-CoV-2 variants. Background on the study: This donor came from the COV1001 trial of Ad26.COV2.S.

The CDR3 length is 14 residues. CDR1 is SGHNT, CDR2 YYREEE, per germline (reference sequence). Trimming removed 0 bases from V and 5 bases from J; junction bases left unmatched: 4. The treatment is: 19 received Ad26.COV2.S at low or high dose, single or two shots; 5 received placebo; per-sample allocation not given. Sampling was done on day 63 after the first vaccine or placebo injection. Cohort 1b enrolled adults aged 18-55 years in Boston. Data came from immunoSEQ multiplex PCR; TCRdb stores just in-frame clones and leaves some out. The sample carries some 390,000 clones, around 85% recorded once. The sample in question was peripheral blood, obtained in a trial of Ad26.COV2.S vaccine versus placebo. The TCR was taken from a person aged 18-60 years who received the Ad26.COV2.S COVID-19 vaccine or a placebo. The chain employs TRBV5-4 and TRBJ2-5; 7 bases match TRBD2. The CDR3 loop is CASSLVGGRETQYF. CDR3 nucleotide sequence: TGTGCCAGCAGCTTGGTCGGGGGGAGGGAGACCCAGTACTTC.